The sequence of this T cell receptor (beta chain) was determined in a study of cytomegalovirus exposure and HLA in healthy donors. The trim removed 2 bases at V and 3 bases at J, leaving 15 bases unmatched. Germline V CDR1 and CDR2: SGHAT, FQNNGV. CDR3 size: 19 residues. In the PCR, 60 Vbeta and 13 Jbeta primers were used. In the authors' methods: Roughly 10 million shared chains were among approximately 80 million unique TCR beta chains counted in a later analysis. Clones were sequenced by immunoSEQ multiplex PCR, and TCRdb holds only the in-frame ones, with some missing. V, J and clone size derive from that table, while D and trimming were established from the DNA sequence. This table has fewer than 200,000 clones, about four fifths appearing once. With respect to this clone: No antigen is known for it.

Study results and caveats: The classifier, whose performance was assessed in both the original and validation cohorts, reportedly diagnosed cytomegalovirus status with high specificity and sensitivity. In a later analysis, a genetic analysis reported fewer productive-TCR N-insertions in an Asian-associated ancestry cluster than the cohort average.

This clonotype was sampled from a man aged 25 to 45 in good health and CMV-seronegative. Material for sequencing was PBMCs. The chain recombines TRBV11-2 with TRBJ2-2, with 7 nucleotides matching TRBD1. The CDR3 nucleotides are TGTGCCAGCAGCTTAAAAGGGGGAAGGGGGCGTTCTCACACCGGGGAGCTGTTTTTT. As protein: CASSLKGGRGRSHTGELFF.